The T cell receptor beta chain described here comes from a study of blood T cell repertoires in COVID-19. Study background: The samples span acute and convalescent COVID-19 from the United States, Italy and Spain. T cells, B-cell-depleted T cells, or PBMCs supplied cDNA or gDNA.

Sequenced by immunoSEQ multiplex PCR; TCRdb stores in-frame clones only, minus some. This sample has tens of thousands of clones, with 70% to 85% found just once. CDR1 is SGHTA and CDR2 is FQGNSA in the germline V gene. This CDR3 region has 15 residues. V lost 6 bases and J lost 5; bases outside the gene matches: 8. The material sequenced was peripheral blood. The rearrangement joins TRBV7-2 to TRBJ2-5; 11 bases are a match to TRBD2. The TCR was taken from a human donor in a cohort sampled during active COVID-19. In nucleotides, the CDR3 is TGTGCCAGCAGGCCAACTAGCGGGGGCGTCGAGACCCAGTACTTC. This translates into CASRPTSGGVETQYF.